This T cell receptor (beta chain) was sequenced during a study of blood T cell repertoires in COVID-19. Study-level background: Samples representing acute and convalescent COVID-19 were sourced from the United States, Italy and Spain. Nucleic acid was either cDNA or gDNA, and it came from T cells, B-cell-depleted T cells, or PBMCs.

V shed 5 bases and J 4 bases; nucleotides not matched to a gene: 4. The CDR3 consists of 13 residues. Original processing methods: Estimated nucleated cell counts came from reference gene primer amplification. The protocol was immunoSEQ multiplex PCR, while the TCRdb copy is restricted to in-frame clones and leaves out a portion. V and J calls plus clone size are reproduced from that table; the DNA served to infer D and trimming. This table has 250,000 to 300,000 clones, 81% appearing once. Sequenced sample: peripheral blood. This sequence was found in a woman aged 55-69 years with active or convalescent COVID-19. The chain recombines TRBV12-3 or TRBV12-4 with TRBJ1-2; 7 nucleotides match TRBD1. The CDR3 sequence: CASSQGTAYGYTF. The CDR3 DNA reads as TGTGCCAGCAGTCAAGGGACAGCCTATGGCTACACCTTC.